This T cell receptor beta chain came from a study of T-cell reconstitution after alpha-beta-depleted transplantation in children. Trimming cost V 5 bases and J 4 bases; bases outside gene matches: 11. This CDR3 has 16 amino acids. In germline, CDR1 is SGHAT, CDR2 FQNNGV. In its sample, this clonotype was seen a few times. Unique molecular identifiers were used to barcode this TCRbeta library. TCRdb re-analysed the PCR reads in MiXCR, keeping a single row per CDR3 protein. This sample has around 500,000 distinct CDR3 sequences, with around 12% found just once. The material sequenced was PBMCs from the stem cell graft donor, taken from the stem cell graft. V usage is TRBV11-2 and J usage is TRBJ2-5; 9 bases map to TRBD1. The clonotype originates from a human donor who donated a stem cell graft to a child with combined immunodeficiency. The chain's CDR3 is CASSRRTGVMGETQYF. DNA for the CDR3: TGTGCCAGCAGCCGCCGGACAGGGGTAATGGGAGAGACCCAGTACTTC.